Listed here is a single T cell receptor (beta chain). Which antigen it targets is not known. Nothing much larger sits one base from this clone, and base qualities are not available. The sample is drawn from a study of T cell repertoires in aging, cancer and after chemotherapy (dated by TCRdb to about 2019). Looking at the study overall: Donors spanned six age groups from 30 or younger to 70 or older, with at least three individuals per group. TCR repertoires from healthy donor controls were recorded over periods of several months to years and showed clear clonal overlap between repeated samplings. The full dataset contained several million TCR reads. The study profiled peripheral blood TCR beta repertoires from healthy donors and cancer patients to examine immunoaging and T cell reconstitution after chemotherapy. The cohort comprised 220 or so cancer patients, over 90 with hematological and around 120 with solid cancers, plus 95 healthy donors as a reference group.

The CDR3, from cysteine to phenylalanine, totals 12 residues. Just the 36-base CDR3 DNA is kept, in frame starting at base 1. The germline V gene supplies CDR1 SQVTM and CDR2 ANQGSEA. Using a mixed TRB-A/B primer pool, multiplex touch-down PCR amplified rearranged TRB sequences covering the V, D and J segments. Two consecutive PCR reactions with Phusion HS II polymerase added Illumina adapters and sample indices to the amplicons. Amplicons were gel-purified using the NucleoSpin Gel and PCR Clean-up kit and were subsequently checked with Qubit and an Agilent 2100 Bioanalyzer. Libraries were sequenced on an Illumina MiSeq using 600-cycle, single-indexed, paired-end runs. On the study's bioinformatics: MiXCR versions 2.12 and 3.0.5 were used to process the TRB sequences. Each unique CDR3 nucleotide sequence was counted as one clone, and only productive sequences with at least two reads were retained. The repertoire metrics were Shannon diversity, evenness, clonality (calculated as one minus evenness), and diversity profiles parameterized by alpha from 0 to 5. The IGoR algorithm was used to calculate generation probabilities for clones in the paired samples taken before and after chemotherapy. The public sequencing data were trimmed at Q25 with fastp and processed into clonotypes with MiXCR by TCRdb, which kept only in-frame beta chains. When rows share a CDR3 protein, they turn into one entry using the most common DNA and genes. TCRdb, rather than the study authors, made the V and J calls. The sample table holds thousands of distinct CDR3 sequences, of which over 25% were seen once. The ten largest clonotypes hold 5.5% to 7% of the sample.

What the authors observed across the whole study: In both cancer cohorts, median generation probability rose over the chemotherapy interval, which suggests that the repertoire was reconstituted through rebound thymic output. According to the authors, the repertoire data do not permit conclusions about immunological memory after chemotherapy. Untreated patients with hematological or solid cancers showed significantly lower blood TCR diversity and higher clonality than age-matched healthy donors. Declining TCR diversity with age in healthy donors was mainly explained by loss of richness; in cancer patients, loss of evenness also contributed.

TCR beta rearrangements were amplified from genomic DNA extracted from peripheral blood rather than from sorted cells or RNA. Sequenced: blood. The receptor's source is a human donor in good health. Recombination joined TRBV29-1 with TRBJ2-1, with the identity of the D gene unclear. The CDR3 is CSASGQINEQFF. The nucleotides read TGCAGTGCTAGTGGTCAGATCAATGAGCAGTTCTTC.